Following are 3 T cell receptor beta chains from one sample sequenced in a study of shared clonotypes between healthy human individuals. The data were produced by immunoSEQ multiplex PCR, yet TCRdb's version contains in-frame clones alone and is incomplete. The table lists approximately 720,000 clones, approximately 79% of them singletons. The sequencing sample was made of memory CD4+ T cells sorted from blood. Subset indicated: CD45RA-negative fraction. The receptors were gathered from a woman aged 30 to 39 in good health.

In the case of this clone: A read error may explain this, as a much larger clone is one base away. The chain joins TRBV2 to TRBJ2-6; no clear D. Trimming removed 6 bases at V and 2 bases at J, with 2 bases between. The CDR3 has 12 residues. Germline loops: CDR1 SNHLY, CDR2 FYNNEI. The chain's CDR3 is CASRAGANVLTF. In DNA form, the CDR3 reads TGTGCCAGCAGGGCTGGGGCCAACGTCCTGACTTTC.

The chain carries TRBV15 and TRBJ1-3, with 7 bases identical to TRBD1. Germline V gene lookup returns CDR1 LNHNV and CDR2 YYDKDF (reference sequence). The trim removed 0 bases at V and 0 bases at J, leaving 2 bases unmatched. The CDR3 is made up of 16 amino acids. The CDR3 DNA is TGTGCCACCAGCAGAGACCAGGGGGGCTCTGGAAACACCATATATTTT. Translated, it gives CATSRDQGGSGNTIYF.

The rearrangement joins TRBV11-2 to TRBJ2-3, with a tentative D call TRBD2 (5 bases). The ends were cut back, 0 bases at V and 0 bases at J, with 13 bases in the middle. This CDR3 is 17 amino acids long. Germline-derived CDR1 and CDR2 are SGHAT and FQNNGV. The CDR3 sequence is CASSLDSSVPSTDTQYF. CDR3 nucleotides: TGTGCCAGCAGCTTAGATAGTAGCGTCCCAAGCACAGATACGCAGTATTTT.